The next 24 T cell receptor beta chains were all read from a single sample in a study of blood T cell repertoires in COVID-19. The assay was immunoSEQ multiplex PCR, and TCRdb's table has in-frame clones only and misses some. Here the sample spans approximately 180,000 clones, about nine tenths being singletons. The sample taken for sequencing was peripheral blood. These receptors originate from a man aged 45-65 years with acute or convalescent COVID-19.

The CDR3 DNA reads TGTGCCAGCAGTTACCACCCTCGTGAGAGAGTTCCTTATAGGAACACTGAAGCTTTCTTT. Translation gives CASSYHPRERVPYRNTEAFF. The genes are TRBV6-2 or TRBV6-3 and TRBJ1-1; D unresolved. The V gene's germline CDR1 is MNHEY and CDR2 SVGEGT. Trimming pared 2 bases from V and 1 base from J, leaving 26 bases between. This CDR3 contains 20 residues.

The chain combines TRBV2 with TRBJ1-2, with TRBD1 as a possible D gene (5 bases). Deletions cut 6 bases from V and 3 bases from J, with 14 bases between. CDR1 is SNHLY and CDR2 is FYNNEI in the germline V gene. This CDR3 is 14 amino acids long. CDR3 nucleotides: TGTGCCAGCAGAAGTAGTTCGGGGGACTATGGCTACACCTTC. This gives the protein CASRSSSGDYGYTF.

The chain links TRBV28 to TRBJ2-7, with 8 bases identical to TRBD2. This CDR3 has 14 amino acids. CDR1 is MDHEN, CDR2 SYDVKM, per germline. V lost 6 bases and J lost 4; bases outside the gene matches: 8. As DNA, the CDR3 is TGTGCCAGCAGCCCCCCCGTAGCGGGATACGAGCAGTACTTC. Translated, it gives CASSPPVAGYEQYF. The full variable domain, in which reference TRBV28 and TRBJ2-7 provide the parts outside the CDR3, is DVKVTQSSRYLVKRTGEKVFLECVQDMDHENMFWYRQDPGLGLRLIYFSYDVKMKEKGDIPEGYSVSREKKERFSLILESASTNQTSMYLCASSPPVAGYEQYFGPGTRLTVT.

V is TRBV28 and J is TRBJ1-6, with D possibly matching TRBD1 (5 bases). The CDR3 is made up of 18 amino acids. Per the germline V gene, CDR1 is MDHEN and CDR2 is SYDVKM. V shed 4 bases and J shed 2 bases, with 18 bases lying between them. The CDR3 spells CASSSRLGGTPYNSPLHF. In DNA, the CDR3 is TGTGCCAGCAGTTCCAGACTTGGGGGGACCCCCTATAATTCACCCCTCCACTTT.

The chain has TRBV9 and TRBJ1-2; 7 bases align to TRBD1. The CDR3 is 14 amino acids. Per germline, CDR1 SGDLS and CDR2 YYNGEE. The ends lost 3 bases at V and 3 bases at J; junction bases unmatched: 5. The CDR3 DNA sequence: TGTGCCAGCAGCGCGAAAGGGGGCGACTATGGCTACACCTTC. It codes for CASSAKGGDYGYTF.

The rearrangement links TRBV19 to TRBJ1-6; a possible D gene is TRBD1 (5 bases). V was cut by 10 bases and J by 6 bases, with 16 bases left in between. CDR3 length: 14 amino acids. Per the germline V gene, CDR1 is LNHDA and CDR2 is SQIVND (reference sequence). CDR3 coding DNA: TGTGCCACCAGGGCAGGGCAGGGTAATTCACCCCTCCACTTT. Its translation is CATRAGQGNSPLHF.

This sequence joins TRBV4-1 and TRBJ2-2; no clear D. This CDR3 has 17 amino acids. Germline V gene sequence: CDR1 MGHRA, CDR2 YSYEKL. Between the trimmed V and J ends, which lost 4 bases and 6 bases, there was a span of 21 bases. The CDR3 region is CASSLTVPSGFAGELFF. CDR3 coding DNA: TGCGCCAGCAGCCTTACCGTTCCCTCCGGGTTTGCCGGGGAGCTGTTTTTT.

The V and J genes are TRBV19 and TRBJ2-3; maybe TRBD2 (5 bases). V was shortened by 2 bases and J by 4 bases, with 7 bases between the two germline ends. Germline CDR1 reads LNHDA; CDR2 reads SQIVND (reference sequence). The CDR3 totals 13 residues. As DNA, the CDR3 is TGTGCCAGTAGTATAACGAGGGCAGATACGCAGTATTTT. It is translated as CASSITRADTQYF.

This clone came up once. The rearrangement uses TRBV28 and TRBJ1-5, with D perhaps TRBD1 (5 bases). Trimming shortened V by 5 bases and J by 6 bases, and 11 bases separated the two germline ends. CDR1 and CDR2 from the germline V gene are MDHEN and SYDVKM. CDR3 size: 13 residues. The chain's CDR3 is CASSMHTGQPQHF. The DNA of the CDR3 is TGTGCCAGCAGTATGCACACAGGTCAGCCCCAGCATTTT.

The V and J genes are TRBV7-2 and TRBJ1-5; the match to TRBD1 covers 7 bases. CDR1 is SGHTA, CDR2 FQGNSA, per germline. With V trimmed by 6 bases and J by 2 bases, 7 bases remained unmatched. This CDR3 has 15 amino acids. The CDR3 DNA reads TGTGCCAGCAGACCGACAGGGACGCGCAATCAGCCCCAGCATTTT. This sequence encodes CASRPTGTRNQPQHF.

This clone has a single count. The chain is built from TRBV6-2 or TRBV6-3 and TRBJ1-2; TRBD1 aligns across 11 bases. The germline V gene has CDR1 MNHEY and CDR2 SVGEGT. J lost 6 bases, V lost 6 bases, and 3 bases had no gene match. This CDR3 contains 13 residues. The CDR3 reads CASSRGQGDGYTF. For the CDR3, the DNA is TGTGCCAGCAGCCGGGGACAGGGGGATGGCTACACCTTC.

The rearrangement joins TRBV7-3 to TRBJ2-7; 9 positions agree with TRBD1. Germline V gives CDR1 SGHTA, CDR2 FQGTGA. The trim removed 5 bases at V and 2 bases at J, leaving 4 bases unmatched. The CDR3 consists of 14 residues. CDR3: CASSPGQGPYEQYF. The CDR3 DNA sequence: TGTGCCAGCAGCCCGGGACAGGGTCCCTACGAGCAGTACTTC. The entire variable domain, with the rest obtained from reference TRBV7-3 and TRBJ2-7, is as follows: GAGVSQTPSNKVTEKGKYVELRCDPISGHTALYWYRQSLGQGPEFLIYFQGTGAADDSGLPNDRFFAVRPEGSVSTLKIQRTERGDSAVYLCASSPGQGPYEQYFGPGTRLTVT.

This clone was seen a single time. The V gene is TRBV10-3, the J gene TRBJ2-1; 8 nucleotides match TRBD1. The CDR3 is 17 amino acids. Germline CDR1 and CDR2: ENHRY and SYGVKD. The V and J ends lost 7 bases and 1 base, in that order; junction bases with no gene match: 12. The DNA for the CDR3 is TGTGCCATCATCGGGACAGGCAGCAATTCATCCTACAATGAGCAGTTCTTC. It is translated as CAIIGTGSNSSYNEQFF.

The chain uses TRBV19 and TRBJ2-7; 7 nucleotides line up with TRBD1. The junction had 1 base not matched to a gene; V was cut back by 6 bases and J by 2 bases. Germline loops: CDR1 LNHDA, CDR2 SQIVND (reference sequence). This CDR3 spans 12 amino acids. CDR3 sequence: CASRGTAYEQYF. As DNA, the CDR3 is TGTGCCAGTAGGGGGACAGCCTACGAGCAGTACTTC.

This sequence joins TRBV7-6 and TRBJ1-1; tentative D call: TRBD1 (5 bases). This CDR3 is built from 17 residues. V gave up 1 base and J gave up 0 bases, with 15 bases separating them. CDR1 is SGHVS and CDR2 is FNYEAQ in the germline V gene. The CDR3 DNA sequence: TGTGCCAGCAGCTTAGATCTGGCAGGGAGGATGAACACTGAAGCTTTCTTT. Translating it yields CASSLDLAGRMNTEAFF.

The chain employs TRBV6-1 and TRBJ2-2, with 7 bases aligning to TRBD2. Germline CDR1 MNHNS, CDR2 SASEGT. This CDR3 comprises 17 residues. The V and J ends lost 0 bases and 7 bases, in that order; junction bases with no gene match: 11. The chain's CDR3 is CASSEAPLAEPSGELFF. As DNA, the CDR3 is TGTGCCAGCAGTGAAGCGCCCCTAGCGGAACCCAGCGGGGAGCTGTTTTTT.

The chain employs TRBV5-6 and TRBJ2-5; D unclear. CDR1 SGHDT and CDR2 YYEEEE come from the germline V gene. Trimming left V 0 bases short and J 3 bases short, with 9 bases between. The CDR3 consists of 14 residues. This CDR3 is CASSLVGQKETQYF. The CDR3 region has the DNA TGTGCCAGCAGCTTGGTTGGGCAAAAAGAGACCCAGTACTTC.

The chain joins TRBV2 to TRBJ1-5; no reliable D call. The CDR3 sequence is 13 residues long. Trimming pared 1 base from V and 6 bases from J, leaving 7 bases between. From germline, CDR1 is SNHLY and CDR2 FYNNEI. As DNA, the CDR3 is TGTGCCAGCAGTGAAGTAAGCGCTCAGCCCCAGCATTTT. This sequence encodes CASSEVSAQPQHF.

J is TRBJ1-6 and V is TRBV4-3, with TRBD1 identical over 10 bases. CDR3 length: 16 residues. From germline, CDR1 is LGHNA and CDR2 YSLEER. The J segment lost 7 bases and the V segment lost 1 base, leaving 4 bases of the junction unmatched. The CDR3 DNA reads as TGCGCCAGCAGCCAAGGACAGGGGGCAAGGAATTCACCCCTCCACTTT. It yields the protein CASSQGQGARNSPLHF.

The chain links TRBV7-8 to TRBJ2-2, with TRBD1 identical over 10 bases. The V segment lost 4 bases and the J segment 7 bases; nucleotides outside the gene matches: 6. This CDR3 is built from 15 residues. The germline V gene encodes CDR1 SGHVS and CDR2 FQNEAQ. CDR3 sequence: CASSSRQGADGELFF. CDR3 DNA sequence: TGTGCCAGCAGCTCTCGACAGGGGGCCGACGGGGAGCTGTTTTTT.

The V and J genes are TRBV6-6 and TRBJ2-1; a weak D match, TRBD2 (5 bases). The V and J ends lost 6 bases and 5 bases respectively, with 14 bases between them. The length of the CDR3 is 14 residues. Looked up from germline, CDR1 is MNHNY and CDR2 is SVGAGI (reference sequence). CDR3 bases: TGTGCCAGCAGGTCAGCGGACTTTAACAATGAGCAGTTCTTC. Translation: CASRSADFNNEQFF.

The chain combines TRBV29-1 with TRBJ2-2; D uncertain. This CDR3 comprises 10 residues. CDR1 is SQVTM, CDR2 ANQGSEA, per germline. Trimming removed 7 bases from V and 8 bases from J, with 8 bases in between. The CDR3 loop is CSAATGELFF. In DNA, the CDR3 is TGCAGCGCCGCAACAGGGGAGCTGTTTTTT.

The gene calls are TRBV28 and TRBJ1-2; 8 bases agree with TRBD1. Germline CDR1 MDHEN, CDR2 SYDVKM. V shed 6 bases, J shed 4 bases, and the junction held 4 bases outside the gene matches. CDR3 size: 13 residues. CDR3 sequence reads: CASSRQGTYGYTF. CDR3 bases: TGTGCCAGCAGCCGACAGGGGACCTATGGCTACACCTTC.

This clone was observed a single time. The chain uses TRBV28 and TRBJ1-2; TRBD1 is a possible D gene (6 bases). CDR1 and CDR2 (germline): MDHEN, SYDVKM. The CDR3 is 12 amino acids. The V end lost 5 bases, the J end lost 8 bases, and 12 bases lay between the germline ends. Here the CDR3 reads CASSTGRMGYTF. CDR3 bases: TGTGCCAGCAGTACAGGGAGAATGGGCTACACCTTC.